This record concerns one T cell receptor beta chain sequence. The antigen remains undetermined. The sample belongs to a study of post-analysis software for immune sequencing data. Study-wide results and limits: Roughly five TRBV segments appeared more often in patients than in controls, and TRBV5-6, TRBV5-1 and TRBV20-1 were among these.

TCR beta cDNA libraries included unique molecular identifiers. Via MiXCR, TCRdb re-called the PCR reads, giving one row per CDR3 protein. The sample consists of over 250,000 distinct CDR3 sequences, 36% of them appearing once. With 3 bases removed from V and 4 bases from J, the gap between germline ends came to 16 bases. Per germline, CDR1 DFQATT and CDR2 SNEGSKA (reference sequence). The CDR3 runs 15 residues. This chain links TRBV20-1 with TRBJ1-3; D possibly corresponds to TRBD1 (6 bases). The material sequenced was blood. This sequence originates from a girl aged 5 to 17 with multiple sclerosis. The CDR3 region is CSASETGGRGNTIYF. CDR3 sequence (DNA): TGCAGTGCTAGTGAGACAGGCGGCAGAGGAAACACCATATATTTT.